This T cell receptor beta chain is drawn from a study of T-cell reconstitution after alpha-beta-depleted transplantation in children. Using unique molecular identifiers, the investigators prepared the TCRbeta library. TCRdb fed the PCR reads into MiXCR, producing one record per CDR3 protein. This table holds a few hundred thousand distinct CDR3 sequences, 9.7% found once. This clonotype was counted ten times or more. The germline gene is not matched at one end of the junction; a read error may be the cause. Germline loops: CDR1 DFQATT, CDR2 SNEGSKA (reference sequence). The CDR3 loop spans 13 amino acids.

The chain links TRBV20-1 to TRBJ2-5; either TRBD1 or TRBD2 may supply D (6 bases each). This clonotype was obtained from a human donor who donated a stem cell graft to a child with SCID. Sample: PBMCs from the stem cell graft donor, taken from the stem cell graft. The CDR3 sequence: CSARGGIQETQYF. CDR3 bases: TGCAGTGCAAGAGGGGGGATCCAAGAGACCCAGTACTTC.